This TCR beta chain came from a study of CD8+CD57+ T cells in acquired aplastic anemia. About this clonotype: What it recognizes is unknown.

CDR3 and TCR beta VDJ profiling relied on a genomic DNA template. TCRdb independently ran MiXCR on the reads; one entry per CDR3 protein. The table records over 250,000 distinct CDR3 sequences, about three fifths of them present only once. All sequencing subjects had displayed CD8+CD57+ cell expansion on flow cytometry. Losses at the gene ends were 0 bases for V and 8 bases for J; bases not matched to a gene: 6. This CDR3 is 15 amino acids long. The V gene's germline CDR1 is MNHEY and CDR2 SVGAGI. General study points: Both patients and controls carried the same twenty-nine CD8+ CDR3 sequences.

The source material was sorted CD4+, CD8+, or CD8+CD57+ T cells (not recorded which) from PBMCs. This clonotype was sampled from a human donor with aplastic anemia. The chain employs TRBV6-5 and TRBJ1-4; 7 bases are shared with TRBD1. The CDR3 DNA is TGTGCCAGCAGTTACTCTTCGGGACAGCACGAAAAACTGTTTTTT. It is translated as CASSYSSGQHEKLFF.